Below are 19 T cell receptor beta chains sequenced from a single sample in a study of T cells after yellow fever vaccination. TCRdb used MiXCR to reprocess the 5' RACE reads, holding one entry per CDR3 protein. The sample has under 600,000 distinct CDR3 sequences, roughly 13% seen once; the top ten hold around 15%. The source material was PBMCs, sampled on the day of the yellow fever booster vaccination. These receptors all stem from a man aged 30-40 years who received the YFV17D yellow fever vaccine.

V usage is TRBV3-1 and J usage is TRBJ2-7; D ambiguous. This CDR3 has 11 amino acids. Germline assignment: CDR1 LGHDT and CDR2 YNNKEL (reference sequence). Trimming left V 3 bases short and J 9 bases short, with 9 bases between. The CDR3 protein is CASSQELRQYF. The CDR3 DNA reads as TGTGCCAGCAGCCAGGAATTAAGGCAGTACTTC.

At least ten counts were recorded for this clonotype. V usage is TRBV11-2 and J usage is TRBJ2-7, with 7 bases lining up with TRBD1. J was trimmed by 5 bases and V by 4 bases; bases with no gene match: 2. Germline loops: CDR1 SGHAT, CDR2 FQNNGV. This CDR3 has 12 residues. The CDR3 sequence: CASSYRGHEQYF. The CDR3 nucleotides read TGTGCCAGCAGCTACAGGGGCCACGAGCAGTACTTC.

With regard to this clonotype: Relative to the germline gene, one junction end is altered; a read error may explain this. This chain joins TRBV7-2 and TRBJ2-3; D not certain. CDR3 length equals 12 residues. CDR1 and CDR2 from the germline V gene are SGHTA and FQGNSA. The CDR3 DNA reads as TGTGCCAGCAGCCAAAACACAGATACGCAGAATTTT. It codes for CASSQNTDTQNF.

This chain uses TRBV7-2 with TRBJ1-1; no reliable D call. V was cut by 8 bases and J by 0 bases, with 10 bases left in between. This CDR3 contains 13 residues. Germline V lookup: CDR1 SGHTA, CDR2 FQGNSA. This chain's CDR3 is CASRENMNTEAFF. As DNA, the CDR3 is TGTGCCAGCCGGGAGAACATGAACACTGAAGCTTTCTTT.

This clonotype has only a few counts. The V call is TRBV27, the J call TRBJ2-7; the D is unclear. V was cut by 2 bases and J by 0 bases, with 8 bases left in between. This CDR3 is 14 amino acids long. Per germline, CDR1 MNHEY and CDR2 SMNVEV (reference sequence). The CDR3: CASSLKAHSYEQYF. The DNA for the CDR3 is TGTGCCAGCAGTTTAAAAGCGCACTCCTACGAGCAGTACTTC.

This clonotype is a singleton in its sample. This sequence joins TRBV7-6 and TRBJ2-1; TRBD1 might be the D (5 bases). CDR3 length: 14 residues. Germline loops: CDR1 SGHVS, CDR2 FNYEAQ. V was clipped by 1 base and J by 7 bases, with 11 bases between them. The CDR3 DNA follows: TGTGCCAGCAGCTTAGGACAGCTTTCAAATGAGCAGTTCTTC. It is translated as CASSLGQLSNEQFF. Together with reference TRBV7-6 and TRBJ2-1, the CDR3 gives the full variable domain: GAGVSQSPRYKVTKRGQDVALRCDPISGHVSLYWYRQALGQGPEFLTYFNYEAQQDKSGLPNDRFSAERPEGSISTLTIQRTEQRDSAMYRCASSLGQLSNEQFFGPGTRLTVL.

This clonotype turned up a few times. V gene TRBV6-5 combines with J gene TRBJ2-3; 7 bases fit TRBD2. Losses at the gene ends were 10 bases for V and 6 bases for J; bases not matched to a gene: 7. From germline, CDR1 is MNHEY and CDR2 SVGAGI. The CDR3 runs to 12 residues. The CDR3 spells CATEAGTDTQYF. In nucleotides, the CDR3 is TGTGCCACCGAAGCGGGAACGGATACGCAGTATTTT.

The table lists this clonotype with a few counts. This rearrangement joins TRBV27 to TRBJ2-7; 14 positions match TRBD2. Germline CDR1 reads MNHEY; CDR2 reads SMNVEV (reference sequence). The CDR3 spans 15 residues. The V and J ends lost 7 bases and 4 bases, in that order; junction bases with no gene match: 6. As DNA, the CDR3 is TGTGCCAGCAAGAGACTAGCGGGGGGGAATTACGAGCAGTACTTC. Protein sequence: CASKRLAGGNYEQYF.

This clonotype has a handful of counts. This chain connects TRBV20-1 to TRBJ2-7; 9 nucleotides match TRBD1. The CDR3 runs 14 residues. The V and J ends lost 6 bases and 4 bases, in that order; junction bases with no gene match: 10. The germline gives CDR1 DFQATT, CDR2 SNEGSKA (reference sequence). The chain's CDR3 is CSARTGGVSYEQYF. The CDR3 DNA sequence: TGCAGTGCAAGAACAGGGGGCGTTTCTTACGAGCAGTACTTC.

The chain employs TRBV28 and TRBJ2-3; TRBD1 matches 10 bases. In germline, CDR1 is MDHEN, CDR2 SYDVKM. The junction had 13 bases not matched to a gene; V was cut back by 7 bases and J by 0 bases. This CDR3 region has 18 residues. CDR3 region: CASTTGTGEGSSTDTQYF. CDR3 bases: TGTGCCAGCACTACCGGGACAGGGGAGGGGAGCAGCACAGATACGCAGTATTTT.

This clonotype was counted between two and nine times. The chain couples TRBV7-9 to TRBJ2-3; tentative D call: TRBD1 (7 bases). This CDR3 contains 16 residues. Trimming removed 5 bases from V and 2 bases from J, with 17 bases in between. Germline V gene data show CDR1 as SEHNR and CDR2 as FQNEAQ (reference sequence). This chain's CDR3 is CASSSLGRGATDTQYF. The CDR3 DNA reads as TGTGCCAGCAGCAGTCTCGGCAGGGGGGCCACAGATACGCAGTATTTT.

The chain joins TRBV20-1 to TRBJ2-3; the D gene could be TRBD1 or TRBD2 (5 bases each). V shed 5 bases and J shed 3 bases, with 18 bases lying between them. This CDR3 region has 15 residues. The V gene's germline CDR1 is DFQATT and CDR2 SNEGSKA (reference sequence). This CDR3 is CSARRGLGQTDTQYF. CDR3 nucleotide sequence: TGCAGTGCTCGCCGGGGCCTCGGCCAGACAGATACGCAGTATTTT.

The chain recombines TRBV20-1 with TRBJ2-7, with 12 bases fitting TRBD1. This CDR3 has 14 residues. Per the germline V gene, CDR1 is DFQATT and CDR2 is SNEGSKA (reference sequence). The V segment lost 6 bases and the J segment 2 bases; nucleotides outside the gene matches: 5. This CDR3 is CSATGTGGTYEQYF. The CDR3 region has the DNA TGCAGTGCCACCGGGACAGGGGGCACCTACGAGCAGTACTTC.

The chain's CDR3 is CASSPLSQKPGQGWNEQFF. CDR3 in DNA: TGTGCCAGCAGCCCGCTATCCCAAAAACCGGGACAGGGATGGAATGAGCAGTTCTTC. The gene calls are TRBV7-6 and TRBJ2-1, with 9 bases that match TRBD1. The CDR3 is 19 residues long. Germline V lookup: CDR1 SGHVS, CDR2 FNYEAQ. J gave up 7 bases and V 5 bases, and 21 bases lay outside the gene matches.

In this sample, this clonotype turned up a few times. CDR3 DNA: TGTGCCAGCAGCCGGAAGGGACTAGCGGGAGCTTATGAGCAGTTCTTC. Protein sequence: CASSRKGLAGAYEQFF. J is TRBJ2-1 and V is TRBV14, with 14 bases aligning to TRBD2. CDR3 size: 16 residues. CDR1 is SGHDN and CDR2 is FVKESK in the germline V gene. The trim removed 4 bases at V and 8 bases at J, leaving 7 bases unmatched.

In this sample, this clonotype turned up a few times. This sequence joins TRBV20-1 and TRBJ2-6; no definite D call. CDR1 and CDR2 (germline): DFQATT, SNEGSKA (reference sequence). Trimming left V 0 bases short and J 0 bases short, with 12 bases between. The CDR3 length is 17 residues. The DNA for the CDR3 is TGCAGTGCTAGAGATTTAAGTGTGTTCTCTGGGGCCAACGTCCTGACTTTC. It codes for CSARDLSVFSGANVLTF.

This clonotype was detected a few times. This sequence joins TRBV5-1 and TRBJ2-1; no definite D call. Trimming left V 0 bases short and J 7 bases short, with 8 bases between. The CDR3 has 13 amino acids. The germline CDR1 and CDR2 sequences are SGHRS and YFSETQ. CDR3 region: CASSLVDSNEQFF. CDR3 DNA: TGCGCCAGCAGCTTGGTCGACTCTAATGAGCAGTTCTTC.

This clonotype turned up a few times. This chain joins TRBV6-5 and TRBJ2-7; unclear D gene. CDR3 length: 12 residues. CDR1 is MNHEY, CDR2 SVGAGI, per germline. V was trimmed by 3 bases and J by 6 bases, leaving 9 bases between them. The CDR3 DNA reads as TGTGCCAGCAGTTATGCTACCGGCGAGCAGTACTTC. This encodes CASSYATGEQYF.

This clonotype showed up just a few times. The chain is built from TRBV7-8 and TRBJ2-3; tentative D call: TRBD2 (5 bases). With 5 bases removed from V and 8 bases from J, the gap between germline ends came to 20 bases. Germline V lookup: CDR1 SGHVS, CDR2 FQNEAQ. This CDR3 region has 15 residues. CDR3 in amino acids: CASSREETGSGTQYF. The CDR3 DNA sequence: TGTGCCAGCAGCAGAGAGGAGACGGGGTCGGGTACGCAGTATTTT.